The sequence of this T cell receptor (beta chain) was determined in a study of somatic mutations in cytotoxic T cells in rheumatoid arthritis. On the study more broadly: Patient blood, approximately 32 ml in EDTA, was obtained immediately after diagnosis and prior to the start of any treatment.

CDR3 length: 18 amino acids. The ends were cut back, 6 bases at V and 0 bases at J, with 20 bases in the middle. The germline gives CDR1 LGHNA, CDR2 YNFKEQ. As originally analysed: Patient-derived CD8+ clones with a size above 1% showed rare matches to published virus-specific TCRB sequences. The protocol was immunoSEQ multiplex PCR, while the TCRdb copy is restricted to in-frame clones and leaves out a portion. V, J and clone size reflect that table, while D and trimming were determined from the DNA. The table has 4,000 to 5,000 clones, roughly 72% seen once. Sample: CD8+ T cells sorted from blood. The receptor comes from an adult with rheumatoid arthritis. The chain is built from TRBV4-2 and TRBJ1-4; D possibly corresponds to TRBD1 (6 bases). The CDR3 bases are TGTGCCAGCAGAGCTCGCGGATCTCAGGGGACAACTAATGAAAAACTGTTTTTT. Its translation is CASRARGSQGTTNEKLFF.